The clone carrying this T cell receptor beta chain occurred once. Antigen: not known. The TCR library protocol was used to attach unique molecular identifiers. These identifiers were attached to individual cDNA molecules. Each CDR3 protein gets one entry after TCRdb re-called the 5' RACE reads with MiXCR. The sample carries over 50,000 distinct CDR3 sequences, 9.5% to 14% recorded once. This sample stems from a study of early T cells in non-severe SARS-CoV-2 infection. Study at large: Sequencing of unsorted whole blood was done on bulk RNA, leaving chains unpaired.

CDR1 and CDR2 from the germline V gene are MGHRA and YSYEKL. The V and J ends lost 4 bases and 4 bases, in that order; junction bases with no gene match: 7. The CDR3 loop spans 15 amino acids. Overall study results and limits: VDJdb-based matching was biased toward anti-spike CD8 responses and missed private and CD4 specificities.

The V and J genes are TRBV4-1 and TRBJ2-5, with 9 nucleotides matching TRBD2. Sequencing was done on a sample of whole blood. The sequence came from an adult who was a healthcare worker with PCR-confirmed SARS-CoV-2 infection or an uninfected control (not recorded which). CDR3 residues: CASSLTSGRAETQYF. CDR3 nucleotide sequence: TGCGCCAGCAGCCTTACTAGCGGGCGGGCAGAGACCCAGTACTTC.